The clone carrying this TCR beta chain showed up many times. Its target is not known. The authors reverse transcribed all of the isolated RNA, so sequencing captured expressed TCRB transcripts. Clones were read by immunoSEQ multiplex PCR, and TCRdb kept only the in-frame ones, dropping some. The sample shows 200,000 to 250,000 clones, 7.5% to 10% of them seen only once. The data were obtained in a study of beta chain features in type 1 diabetes. General study findings and limits: Here, the possible influence of HLA type (on TCRB rearrangement) remained unresolved.

Germline V CDR1 and CDR2: SEHNR, FQNEAQ (reference sequence). Between the trimmed V and J ends, which lost 5 bases and 7 bases, there was a span of 15 bases. The CDR3 runs 14 residues. CD4+ cells of the naive, central memory, regulatory and stem cell-like memory types were sorted via CD45RO/CCR7/CD25/CD127/CD95/CD27. Source material: naive CD4+ T cells from blood. This chain uses TRBV7-9 with TRBJ2-1, with D maybe TRBD2 (6 bases). The origin of this receptor is a woman aged 18-29 years in good health. CDR3 in DNA: TGTGCCAGCAGCCCCGACCTAGCGCTGAATGAGCAGTTCTTC. As protein: CASSPDLALNEQFF.